These 6 T cell receptor beta chains were sequenced from one sample in a study of regulatory T cells in long-lasting Graves disease. Time point given: persistent/refractory GD, antithyroid drugs over 5 years with positive TRAb. Researchers made the TCR library from RNA that was extracted from PBMCs. Arm-PCR of CDR3 regions and iRepertoire HTBI primers were the basis on which TCR beta libraries were built. In TCRdb, the multiplex PCR reads were re-called with MiXCR into one record per CDR3 protein. The data hold some 450,000 distinct CDR3 sequences, with about a quarter observed a single time. The sample here was peripheral blood mononuclear cells (PBMCs), taken when the disease was refractory, from a patient treated with antithyroid drugs. Every receptor here comes from a female donor with Graves disease.

This clonotype was counted between two and nine times. The chain links TRBV28 to TRBJ1-5; D is undetermined. This CDR3 comprises 12 residues. V was clipped by 8 bases and J by 2 bases, with 7 bases between them. Germline CDR1 reads MDHEN; CDR2 reads SYDVKM. The CDR3 protein is CASGGGNQPQHF. The CDR3 bases are TGTGCCAGCGGTGGGGGCAATCAGCCCCAGCATTTT.

This clonotype has at least ten counts. V gene TRBV10-3 combines with J gene TRBJ1-2, with D unresolved. Trimming left V 0 bases short and J 2 bases short, with 7 bases between. Germline V gene lookup returns CDR1 ENHRY and CDR2 SYGVKD. The CDR3 totals 14 residues. The CDR3 sequence is CAISESTANYGYTF. CDR3 DNA: TGTGCCATCAGTGAGTCTACCGCGAACTATGGCTACACCTTC.

The rearrangement links TRBV27 to TRBJ2-3; 11 bases are a match to TRBD1. Trimming removed 5 bases from V and 5 bases from J; junction bases left unmatched: 6. Germline assignment: CDR1 MNHEY and CDR2 SMNVEV (reference sequence). This CDR3 has 15 amino acids. This CDR3 is CASSLGTGGLDTQYF. CDR3 bases: TGTGCCAGCAGTCTCGGGACAGGGGGTTTAGATACGCAGTATTTT.

This chain connects TRBV7-9 to TRBJ2-5, with D possibly matching TRBD1 (8 bases). The V end lost 4 bases, the J end lost 4 bases, and 16 bases lay between the germline ends. CDR3 length equals 15 residues. Germline loops: CDR1 SEHNR, CDR2 FQNEAQ (reference sequence). The CDR3 protein is CASSYPTGEGETQYF. CDR3 bases: TGTGCCAGCAGCTACCCGACAGGGGAGGGAGAGACCCAGTACTTC.

The V gene is TRBV18, the J gene TRBJ1-6, with D uncertain. The CDR3 contains 16 residues. Germline CDR1 and CDR2: KGHSH and LQKENI. Trimming took off 6 bases at V and 7 bases at J, with 19 bases between the two ends. The CDR3 nucleotides read TGTGCCAGCTCCCCCAAAATCGCGGGAGTCAATTCACCCCTCCACTTT. This codes for CASSPKIAGVNSPLHF.

Worth noting for this clonotype: Mismatch with germline at one junction end may stem from a read error. The chain combines TRBV7-3 with TRBJ1-6; 10 nucleotides agree with TRBD1. Germline V gene lookup returns CDR1 SGHTA and CDR2 FQGTGA. The CDR3 covers 14 residues. DNA of the CDR3: TGTGCCAGCAGCGGGGGACAGGGGAATTCACCCCCCCACTTT. Translating gives CASSGGQGNSPPHF.